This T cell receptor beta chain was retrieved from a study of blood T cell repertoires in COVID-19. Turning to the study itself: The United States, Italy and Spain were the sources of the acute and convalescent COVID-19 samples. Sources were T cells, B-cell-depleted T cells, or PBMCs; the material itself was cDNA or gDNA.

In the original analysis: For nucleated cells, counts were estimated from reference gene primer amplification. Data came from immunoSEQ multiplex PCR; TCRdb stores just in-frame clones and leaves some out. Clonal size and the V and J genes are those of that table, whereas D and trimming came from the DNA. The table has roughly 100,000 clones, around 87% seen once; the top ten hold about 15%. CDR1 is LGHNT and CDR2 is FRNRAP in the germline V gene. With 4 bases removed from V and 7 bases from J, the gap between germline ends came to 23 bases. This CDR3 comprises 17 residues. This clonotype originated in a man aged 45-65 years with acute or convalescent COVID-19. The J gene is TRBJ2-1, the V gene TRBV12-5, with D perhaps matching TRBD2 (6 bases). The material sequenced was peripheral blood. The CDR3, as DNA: TGTGCTAGTGGTTCGTGGATCTCTGTGACTAGGCCTAATGAGCAGTTCTTC. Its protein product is CASGSWISVTRPNEQFF.